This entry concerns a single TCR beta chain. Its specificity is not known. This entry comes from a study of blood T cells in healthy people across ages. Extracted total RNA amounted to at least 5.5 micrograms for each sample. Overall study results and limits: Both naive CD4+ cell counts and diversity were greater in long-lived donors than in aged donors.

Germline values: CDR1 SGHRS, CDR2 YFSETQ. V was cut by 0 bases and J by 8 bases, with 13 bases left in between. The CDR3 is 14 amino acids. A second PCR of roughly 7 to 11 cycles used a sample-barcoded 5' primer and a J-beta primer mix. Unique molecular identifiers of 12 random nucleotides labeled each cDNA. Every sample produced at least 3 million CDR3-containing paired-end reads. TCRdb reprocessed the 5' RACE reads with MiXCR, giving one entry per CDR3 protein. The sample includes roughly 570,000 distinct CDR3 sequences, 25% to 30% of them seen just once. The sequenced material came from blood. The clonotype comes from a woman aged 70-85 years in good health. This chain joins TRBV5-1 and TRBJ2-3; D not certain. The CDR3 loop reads CASSLASGTVTQYF. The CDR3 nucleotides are TGCGCCAGCAGCTTGGCCTCGGGTACCGTTACGCAGTATTTT.